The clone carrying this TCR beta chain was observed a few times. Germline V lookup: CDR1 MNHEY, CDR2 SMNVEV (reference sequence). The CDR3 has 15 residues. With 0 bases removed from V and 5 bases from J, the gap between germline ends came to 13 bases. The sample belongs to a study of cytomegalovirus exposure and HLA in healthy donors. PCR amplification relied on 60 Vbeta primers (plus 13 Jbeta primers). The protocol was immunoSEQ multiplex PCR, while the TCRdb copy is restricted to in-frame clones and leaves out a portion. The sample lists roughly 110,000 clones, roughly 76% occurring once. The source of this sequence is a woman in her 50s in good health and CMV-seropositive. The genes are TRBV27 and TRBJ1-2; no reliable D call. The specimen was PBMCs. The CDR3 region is CASSLSPGERYGYTF. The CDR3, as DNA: TGTGCCAGCAGTTTATCCCCCGGGGAGAGGTATGGCTACACCTTC.